The sequence of this TCR beta chain was determined in a study of CD8 T cells in Susac syndrome (dated by TCRdb to the late 2010s). Turning to the overall study: The study used repertoire sequencing to test whether antigen drove CD8+ T cell activation and differentiation in Susac syndrome. The study compared CD8+ T cell repertoire clonality among roughly 12 healthy donors, about 14 Susac syndrome patients and roughly 16 multiple sclerosis patients.

This clonotype was seen only a few times. It has no known antigen specificity. No base-level quality is on record; no much larger clone is a single base apart. High-throughput TCR beta sequencing profiled peripheral blood CD8+ and CD4+ T cells from healthy donors, Susac syndrome patients and multiple sclerosis patients. The multiple sclerosis controls were treatment-naive patients whose relapsing-remitting disease, either stable or active, fulfilled the revised McDonald criteria. Bulk CD8+ and CD4+ T cells were purified magnetically by negative isolation, whereas CD8+ TEMRA cells were enriched by FACS. Blood was collected in EDTA tubes and processed within 24 hours, with PBMCs isolated through density gradient centrifugation. PBMCs intended for TCR sequencing were cryopreserved in liquid nitrogen and thawed later in a water bath at 37 degrees C. The sorted or isolated CD4+, CD8+ and CD8+ TEMRA cells had a purity of 90% or higher.

RNA was extracted using the RNeasy kit, and about 0.45 to 1 ug of the RNA was reverse transcribed with random hexamers. The immunoSEQ multiplex PCR assay, which covers 54 Vbeta and 13 Jbeta segments, was used to amplify TCR beta CDR3 regions. PCR amplification bias was corrected using a synthetic template baseline for primer optimization and computational correction. From the authors' description of their analysis: Only productive sequences were kept, with reads annotated to V, D and J genes according to IMGT and analyzed in immunoSEQ Analyzer. Clonality was calculated as one minus the Shannon entropy normalized by log2 of the number of productive unique sequences. For each patient and control, public and private clones were evaluated within the 100 most prevalent clones. Clones were defined as Susac-specific if absent from the healthy and MS cohorts, from around 1,000 published viral clones and from other ImmuneACCESS disease sequences. Starting from the raw public reads, TCRdb applied fastp trimming at Q25, assembled clones with MiXCR and retained in-frame beta chains. Rows with one shared CDR3 protein collapse into an entry with the most common genes and DNA. The V and J calls and clone size come from TCRdb's table, not from the authors' own analysis. The sample yields 200,000 to 250,000 distinct CDR3 sequences; 92% were counted once. About 0.13% of the sample is taken by the ten largest.

Broader findings and caveats from the paper: The number of individuals in the TCR sequencing and HLA analysis was recognized as being relatively small.

The germline V gene yields SGHTA for CDR1 and FQGTGA for CDR2. V gives up 4 bases and J gives up 4 bases, and the segment between their germline ends measures 8 bases. Including cysteine and phenylalanine, the CDR3 has 13 amino acids. The entry retains the CDR3 DNA only, 39 bases that are in frame from base 1. This TCR was sampled from a human donor with multiple sclerosis. Source material: CD8+ T cells from PBMCs. The rearranged segments are TRBV7-3 and TRBJ2-1; the D assignment is uncertain and may be TRBD1 or TRBD2, with 5 bases supporting each. The CDR3 reads as follows: CASSWDGYNEQFF. The DNA is as follows: TGTGCCAGCAGCTGGGACGGGTACAATGAGCAGTTCTTC.